The present TCR beta chain was sequenced within a study of Ad26.COV2.S vaccination and SARS-CoV-2 variants. Data came from immunoSEQ multiplex PCR; TCRdb stores just in-frame clones and leaves some out. Found here are around 400,000 clones, about four fifths of them singletons; the top ten hold just under 7.5%. Remarks on this clone: Antigen specificity is unknown.

Study results and limitations: Whether participants received vaccine or placebo, their non-spike TCR breadth was similar. Using TCR breadth and depth analyses may have led to underestimated total T cell responses.

Per the germline V gene, CDR1 is GTSNPN and CDR2 is SVGIG (reference sequence). The CDR3 has 14 amino acids. Germline trimming cut 1 base from V and 6 bases from J; bases unmatched to any gene: 8. The treatment is: roughly 20 received Ad26.COV2.S at low or high dose, single or two shots; roughly five received placebo; per-sample allocation not given. Sampling was performed 63 days after the first vaccine or placebo injection. The genes are TRBV30 and TRBJ1-2; TRBD1 agrees at 7 bases. The sequencing used peripheral blood, collected in a trial of Ad26.COV2.S vaccine versus placebo. This TCR was sampled from a person aged 18 to 59 who received the Ad26.COV2.S COVID-19 vaccine or a placebo. The CDR3 bases are TGTGCCTGGAGTGAAAACAGGGGATGGAATGGCTACACCTTC. Amino acid sequence: CAWSENRGWNGYTF.